These 10 T cell receptor beta chains were sequenced from one sample in a study of shared T cell receptors in the human thymus. Here immunoSEQ multiplex PCR was the method, and the copy in TCRdb shows in-frame clones only, minus some. This sample has 500,000 to 850,000 clones, with over 75% found just once. The sample was also reused in another study, on human thymus T cells.

The sample taken for sequencing was thymocytes. All receptors derive from a boy younger than two with a congenital heart defect.

The V call is TRBV2, the J call TRBJ1-6, with 8 bases identical to TRBD1. Germline trimming cut 5 bases from V and 6 bases from J; bases unmatched to any gene: 21. This CDR3 is 20 amino acids long. Germline V gene sequence: CDR1 SNHLY, CDR2 FYNNEI. The CDR3 region has the DNA TGTGCCAGCAGTTCTATCCGTGGACAGGGAAGGGAAGGGTTTAATTCACCCCTCCACTTT. Its protein product is CASSSIRGQGREGFNSPLHF.

The chain couples TRBV19 to TRBJ1-1, with 8 bases that match TRBD1. The CDR3 contains 21 residues. The germline gives CDR1 LNHDA, CDR2 SQIVND (reference sequence). Trimming at V came to 0 bases and at J to 0 bases, leaving 18 bases not matched to a gene. The CDR3 nucleotides are TGTGCCAGTAGTATAGAACCGGGACAGGAGACAACCTCCTTCATGAACACTGAAGCTTTCTTT. This codes for CASSIEPGQETTSFMNTEAFF.

The chain combines TRBV7-2 with TRBJ2-5; TRBD2 aligns across 10 bases. The ends lost 4 bases at V and 4 bases at J; junction bases unmatched: 15. The germline CDR1 and CDR2 sequences are SGHTA and FQGNSA. CDR3 length equals 18 residues. In DNA form, the CDR3 reads TGTGCCAGCAGCTCACCCGGGGGGGCTAGCGGGAGAGGAGAGACCCAGTACTTC. Its protein is CASSSPGGASGRGETQYF.

V gene TRBV2 combines with J gene TRBJ2-3; 12 bases map to TRBD1. There are 15 residues in the CDR3. Germline V gene data show CDR1 as SNHLY and CDR2 as FYNNEI. Trimming cost V 6 bases and J 5 bases; bases outside gene matches: 6. As DNA, the CDR3 is TGTGCCAGCAGGGGACAGGGGGCGTTCGTAGATACGCAGTATTTT. This codes for CASRGQGAFVDTQYF.

The chain couples TRBV9 to TRBJ2-7, with D perhaps matching TRBD1 (5 bases). V was clipped by 5 bases and J by 0 bases, with 12 bases between them. The CDR3 totals 14 residues. CDR1 and CDR2 from the germline V gene are SGDLS and YYNGEE. The CDR3 loop is CASRRQSNSYEQYF. Here the CDR3 DNA reads TGTGCCAGCAGAAGACAGTCTAACTCCTACGAGCAGTACTTC.

The chain carries TRBV4-3 and TRBJ1-1, with D possibly being TRBD1 (6 bases). V was cut by 2 bases and J by 10 bases, with 11 bases left in between. This CDR3 has 12 amino acids. CDR1 is LGHNA and CDR2 is YSLEER in the germline V gene. The CDR3 loop is CASSQHWGPAFF. The CDR3, as DNA: TGCGCCAGCAGCCAACATTGGGGGCCAGCTTTCTTT.

The genes are TRBV18 and TRBJ2-1; a weak D match, TRBD1 (7 bases). Germline CDR1 and CDR2: KGHSH and LQKENI. The CDR3 has 17 amino acids. V lost 1 base and J 3 bases, leaving 16 bases between the germline ends. CDR3 region: CASSPRRDSPFYNEQFF. The CDR3 DNA is TGTGCCAGCTCACCACGGAGGGACAGCCCCTTCTACAATGAGCAGTTCTTC.

The chain carries TRBV7-2 and TRBJ2-7, with TRBD2 as a possible D gene (5 bases). The CDR3 is made up of 15 amino acids. Trimming stripped 1 base from V and 3 bases from J, with 13 bases between. From germline, CDR1 is SGHTA and CDR2 FQGNSA. CDR3 nucleotide sequence: TGTGCCAGCAGCTTAGTGATAGGCCGGGACTACGAGCAGTACTTC. Its translation: CASSLVIGRDYEQYF.

This clone was seen only once. This chain joins TRBV7-6 and TRBJ2-7; the match to TRBD2 covers 10 bases. The CDR3 runs 14 residues. V was clipped by 5 bases and J by 5 bases; unmatched bases: 6. Germline V gene data show CDR1 as SGHVS and CDR2 as FNYEAQ. The DNA of the CDR3 is TGTGCCAGCAGCCAACTAGCGGGAACCCACGAGCAGTACTTC. As protein: CASSQLAGTHEQYF.

The V and J genes are TRBV7-9 and TRBJ2-3; 8 nucleotides line up with TRBD2. The CDR3 runs to 17 residues. V lost 2 bases to trimming and J lost 3 bases; unmatched junction nucleotides: 10. Germline CDR1 and CDR2: SEHNR and FQNEAQ (reference sequence). CDR3 coding DNA: TGTGCCAGCAGCTTAAGGGCTACGTCTAGCGGGACAGATACGCAGTATTTT. Protein sequence: CASSLRATSSGTDTQYF. Supplemented by reference TRBV7-9 and TRBJ2-3, the full variable domain reads DTGVSQNPRHKITKRGQNVTFRCDPISEHNRLYWYRQTLGQGPEFLTYFQNEAQLEKSRLLSDRFSAERPKGSFSTLEIQRTEQGDSAMYLCASSLRATSSGTDTQYFGPGTRLTVL.